This T cell receptor (beta chain) is drawn from a study of shared clonotypes between healthy human individuals. Only in-frame clones appear in the TCRdb table, and some are missing; sequencing was by immunoSEQ multiplex PCR. In the table there are some 1.4 million clones, roughly 96% of which are singletons. CD4+ cells yielded CD45RA+ naive and CD45RA-negative memory subsets. Germline CDR1 is SGHRS and CDR2 is YFSETQ. V trimming: 4 bases; J trimming: 1 base; junction bases outside the gene matches: 4. The CDR3 contains 14 residues. Sequencing was carried out using naive CD4+ T cells sorted from blood. Subset reported: CD45RA+ positively selected. The receptor was derived from a young man in good health. The V gene is TRBV5-1, the J gene TRBJ2-5, with 7 positions matching TRBD1. CDR3 nucleotide sequence: TGCGCCAGCAGCAGGGACAGACTCCAAGAGACCCAGTACTTC. Amino acids: CASSRDRLQETQYF.